This is a list of T cell receptor beta chains from one sample in a study of human T cells and chemical hapten exposure. MiXCR, applied by TCRdb to the RACE reads, yields one record per CDR3 protein. The data hold approximately 160,000 distinct CDR3 sequences, with around a quarter observed a single time. The sample was whole blood, taken in connection with sensitization to the hapten diphenylcyclopropenone (DPC). The receptors were sampled from a woman between 18 and 30 years old with alopecia areata. Some clones in this sample may be carry-over from other donors' samples. Both conserved end residues are trimmed from each CDR3. Fields, in order: V gene, CDR3 protein.

V gene: TRBV20-1; CDR3 protein: SARGGSLAGDTTQY
V gene: TRBV7-6; CDR3 protein: ASSLADGSTDTQY
V gene: TRBV7-9; CDR3 protein: ASSMAERRLYEQY
V gene: TRBV5-1; CDR3 protein: ASSFLAGANTGELF
V gene: TRBV19; CDR3 protein: AGGRTRGGELF
V gene: TRBV10-3; CDR3 protein: ANSRTSNHEQY
V gene: TRBV9; CDR3 protein: ASSVRDSVQS
V gene: TRBV7-3; CDR3 protein: ASSLGGSLLDEQY
V gene: TRBV20-1; CDR3 protein: SARVVAGLQETQY
V gene: TRBV5-5; CDR3 protein: ASSLYESSPLH
V gene: TRBV20-1; CDR3 protein: SARVDIGYGYT
V gene: TRBV7-2; CDR3 protein: ASSQGLAGANEQF
V gene: TRBV5-4; CDR3 protein: ASSLLGENSPLH
V gene: TRBV7-2; CDR3 protein: ASSPRGWGLDGYT
V gene: TRBV4-3; CDR3 protein: ASSPILAGYNEQF
V gene: TRBV29-1; CDR3 protein: SVAETYEQY
V gene: TRBV7-9; CDR3 protein: ASSRETGVRYEQY
V gene: TRBV4-2; CDR3 protein: ASSQESREGVDEQF
V gene: TRBV20-1; CDR3 protein: SARGRLGLGGGEQF
V gene: TRBV7-9; CDR3 protein: ASSLPGYEQY
V gene: TRBV20-1; CDR3 protein: SAREVSEAGAYEQY
V gene: TRBV15; CDR3 protein: ATSRSPGDTDTQY
V gene: TRBV15; CDR3 protein: ATSMGLVEKLF
V gene: TRBV11-2; CDR3 protein: ASSLGGGSGDEQF
V gene: TRBV2; CDR3 protein: ASSERWDTGELF
V gene: TRBV4-2; CDR3 protein: ASSQDLDSYHEQY
V gene: TRBV12-3/TRBV12-4; CDR3 protein: ASTDRAAPQH
V gene: TRBV3-1; CDR3 protein: ASSQDPIYEQY
V gene: TRBV6-2/TRBV6-3; CDR3 protein: ASRTTSDEQF
V gene: TRBV4-3; CDR3 protein: ASSQEGRTEAF
V gene: TRBV13; CDR3 protein: ASSLLGTSGGGDTQY
V gene: TRBV15; CDR3 protein: ATNSGTGEAQPQH
V gene: TRBV6-2/TRBV6-3; CDR3 protein: ATLGGFRNQPQH